This TCR beta chain was documented in a study of blood T cell repertoires in COVID-19. For the study at large: Samples came from the United States, Italy and Spain, spanning acute and convalescent COVID-19.

Original handling: Estimation of nucleated cell counts was performed using reference gene primer amplification. Clones were sequenced by immunoSEQ multiplex PCR, and TCRdb holds only the in-frame ones, with some missing. V and J calls and clone size are copied from that table; D and trimming were computed from the DNA. Of over 250,000 clones detected, around 88% appear once; the ten largest clones hold roughly 14%. Germline CDR1 KGHDR, CDR2 SFDVKD. With 5 bases removed from V and 4 bases from J, the gap between germline ends came to 11 bases. The CDR3 is 14 residues long. The sample taken for sequencing was peripheral blood. The V and J genes are TRBV24-1 and TRBJ1-5; no definite D call. This receptor was obtained from a woman between 65 and 79 years old with COVID-19, enrolled during active disease. CDR3 bases: TGTGCCACCAGTGGGGCAGGCGCAAATCAGCCCCAGCATTTT. It is translated as CATSGAGANQPQHF.